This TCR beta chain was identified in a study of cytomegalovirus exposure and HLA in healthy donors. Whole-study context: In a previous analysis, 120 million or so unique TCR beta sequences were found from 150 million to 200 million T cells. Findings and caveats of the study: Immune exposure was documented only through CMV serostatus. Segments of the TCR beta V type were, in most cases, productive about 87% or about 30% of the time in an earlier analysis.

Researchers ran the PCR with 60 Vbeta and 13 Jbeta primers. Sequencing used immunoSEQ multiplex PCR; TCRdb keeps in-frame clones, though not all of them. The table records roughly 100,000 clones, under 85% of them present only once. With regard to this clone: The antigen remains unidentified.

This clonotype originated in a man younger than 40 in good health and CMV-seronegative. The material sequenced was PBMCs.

This CDR3 is CASSLIRGVAKNIQYF. CDR3 DNA: TGTGCCAGCAGCTTGATCCGCGGGGTGGCCAAAAACATTCAGTACTTC. The chain joins TRBV7-2 to TRBJ2-4; possible D gene TRBD2, 6 bases. Trimming stripped 3 bases from V and 1 base from J, with 13 bases between. Germline V CDR1 and CDR2: SGHTA, FQGNSA. This CDR3 has 16 residues. Full variable domain (missing parts from reference TRBV7-2 and TRBJ2-4): GAGVSQSPSNKVTEKGKDVELRCDPISGHTALYWYRQSLGQGLEFLIYFQGNSAPDKSGLPSDRFSAERTGGSVSTLTIQRTQQEDSAVYLCASSLIRGVAKNIQYFGAGTRLSVL.